Included here is one T cell receptor beta chain sequence, with context. Its cognate antigen is unknown. This sample stems from a study of beta chain features in type 1 diabetes. Notes on the study in general: Moderate but significant shortening of TCRB CDR3s was recorded in all four CD4+ subsets from Type 1 diabetes patients. For type 1 diabetes patients, VDJ junctions showed fewer insertions and more deletions. Across patients, naive, central memory and Treg TCRB repertoires exhibited apparently greater similarity than was observed across healthy donors.

Via CD45RO/CCR7/CD25/CD127/CD95/CD27, cells of the CD4+ naive, central memory, regulatory and stem cell-like memory subsets were sorted. Expressed TCRB transcripts got sequenced, as all isolated RNA was reverse transcribed. TCRdb keeps only in-frame clones here, not all; method: immunoSEQ multiplex PCR. The sample carries a few hundred thousand clones, around an eighth recorded once. The CDR3 contains 14 residues. Germline trimming cut 7 bases from V and 5 bases from J; bases unmatched to any gene: 4. In germline, CDR1 is MNHNY, CDR2 SVGAGI (reference sequence). This TCR was sampled from a woman between 18 and 29 years old with type 1 diabetes. The sample taken for sequencing was naive CD4+ T cells from blood. The rearrangement links TRBV6-6 to TRBJ2-2, with 10 bases lining up with TRBD2. The CDR3 sequence: CASTGLAQTGELFF. The CDR3, as DNA: TGTGCCAGCACGGGACTAGCGCAGACCGGGGAGCTGTTTTTT.